Below are 7 T cell receptor beta chains sequenced from a single sample in a study of blood T cells in healthy people across ages. Combining a sample-barcoded 5' primer with a J-beta primer mix, a second PCR ran for roughly 7 to 12 cycles. TCRdb called the 5' RACE reads again in MiXCR, with one record for every CDR3 protein. The table records about 640,000 distinct CDR3 sequences, 45% to 65% of them present only once. The sequenced material came from blood. The receptors were gathered from a man between 60 and 70 years old in good health.

This clonotype was counted only a few times. V gene TRBV20-1 combines with J gene TRBJ2-7, with 11 bases that match TRBD2. The tail of the sequence fits TRBJ2-5 better, so the J call may be wrong. The V gene's germline CDR1 is DFQATT and CDR2 SNEGSKA (reference sequence). CDR3 length equals 14 residues. CDR3 amino acids: CSARLAGGRETQYF. The CDR3 DNA follows: TGCAGTGCTCGATTAGCGGGGGGGCGGGAGACCCAGTACTTC.

The CDR3 sequence: CASSPWGIETQYF. In DNA form, the CDR3 reads TGTGCCAGCAGCCCGTGGGGGATAGAGACCCAGTACTTC. This rearrangement joins TRBV7-8 to TRBJ2-7, with D perhaps given as TRBD1 or TRBD2 (5 bases each). Judging by the DNA end, TRBJ2-5 fits better; the J call may be wrong. Germline assignment: CDR1 SGHVS and CDR2 FQNEAQ. This CDR3 spans 13 amino acids.

The chain carries TRBV6-1 and TRBJ2-7, with 12 bases that match TRBD1. The CDR3 is 17 residues long. Germline loops: CDR1 MNHNS, CDR2 SASEGT. V lost 4 bases and J lost 3; bases outside the gene matches: 10. The CDR3 reads CASSARDRGRLGYEQYF. Written as DNA, the CDR3 is TGTGCCAGCAGTGCCCGGGACAGGGGGCGATTAGGCTACGAGCAGTACTTC.

This clonotype has a handful of counts. The V gene is TRBV5-1, the J gene TRBJ2-7; the match to TRBD1 covers 12 bases. Unmatched junction bases numbered 6, after V lost 3 bases and J lost 2 bases. Germline CDR1 reads SGHRS; CDR2 reads YFSETQ. The CDR3 covers 16 residues. The CDR3 DNA is TGCGCCAGCAGCTCCGGGACAGGGGGCACCGCCTACGAGCAGTACTTC. Residues: CASSSGTGGTAYEQYF.

The chain couples TRBV6-2 or TRBV6-3 to TRBJ2-5, with TRBD2 identical over 8 bases. Trimming at V came to 3 bases and at J to 4 bases, leaving 10 bases not matched to a gene. This CDR3 region has 16 residues. Germline V gene data show CDR1 as MNHEY and CDR2 as SVGEGT. The CDR3 region has the DNA TGTGCCAGCAGTTATCAGGATTGGCGGGGGGCAGAGACCCAGTACTTC. It yields the protein CASSYQDWRGAETQYF.

V and J are TRBV20-1 and TRBJ2-5; D gene uncertain. V was shortened by 5 bases and J by 2 bases, with 6 bases between the two germline ends. Germline CDR1 is DFQATT and CDR2 is SNEGSKA (reference sequence). This CDR3 is built from 11 residues. The CDR3: CSAPRQETQYF. The CDR3 region has the DNA TGCAGTGCTCCCCGACAAGAGACCCAGTACTTC.

This chain uses TRBV12-3 or TRBV12-4 with TRBJ2-7; TRBD2 agrees at 8 bases. The J call may not be correct, given that the DNA end is closer to TRBJ2-5. The CDR3 is made up of 14 amino acids. In DNA form, the CDR3 reads TGTGCCAGCAACGGCGGGGGGCTCAGGGAGACCCAGTACTTC. As protein: CASNGGGLRETQYF.